This T cell receptor beta chain was sequenced during a study of blood T cell repertoires in COVID-19. Study context: In each case, the material was cDNA or gDNA derived from T cells, B-cell-depleted T cells, or PBMCs.

Seattle patients were enrolled during active infection and followed longitudinally. Per the original methods: Researchers report that nucleated cell counts were estimated from reference gene primer amplification. Measured with immunoSEQ multiplex PCR; TCRdb has only the in-frame clones, and not every one. V and J calls and clone size are copied from that table; D and trimming were computed from the DNA. This table has about 250,000 clones, approximately 88% appearing once. Losses at the gene ends were 4 bases for V and 8 bases for J; bases not matched to a gene: 6. The CDR3 sequence is 12 residues long. Germline values: CDR1 SQVTM, CDR2 ANQGSEA.

What was sequenced was peripheral blood. The V call is TRBV29-1, the J call TRBJ1-1; the match to TRBD1 covers 8 bases. The receptor was isolated from a young woman with COVID-19, enrolled during active disease. CDR3 region: CSVAGQGGEAFF. The CDR3 DNA follows: TGCAGCGTTGCCGGACAGGGAGGGGAAGCTTTCTTT.